This T cell receptor beta chain derives from a study of control samples from healthy donors and cancer patients. The CDR3 runs to 15 residues. Germline CDR1 SGHVS, CDR2 FQNEAQ. The V end was cut by 3 bases, the J end by 5 bases, with 16 bases between. This clone has a handful of counts. Only in-frame clones appear in the TCRdb table, and some are missing; sequencing was by immunoSEQ multiplex PCR. Of about 130,000 clones listed, 92% were seen once; the top ten hold around 2.1%. The sample was blood. The clonotype originates from a woman between 45 and 60 years old in good health. The gene calls are TRBV7-8 and TRBJ1-1, with D tentatively TRBD1 (6 bases). The CDR3 DNA reads TGTGCCAGCAGCTTTGGCGAACAGGGCGTTACTGAAGCTTTCTTT. This translates into CASSFGEQGVTEAFF.